One T cell receptor beta chain is described in this entry. Its antigen is as yet unknown. Using its own MiXCR run on the reads, TCRdb lists one record per CDR3 protein. The sample lists about 890,000 distinct CDR3 sequences, around a third occurring once. These data belong to a study of T cell repertoires in cytomegalovirus infection. Germline loops: CDR1 SGHKS, CDR2 YYEKEE (reference sequence). This CDR3 is built from 14 residues. V was pared by 2 bases and J by 12 bases, with 18 bases between. The chain uses TRBV5-5 and TRBJ2-1, with D perhaps TRBD1 or TRBD2 (5 bases each). The input for sequencing was cultured CD8+ T cells from PBMCs, taken from culture after CMV antigen stimulation. The receptor's source is a human donor in good health (CMV status not recorded). Some clones in this sample may be carry-over from other donors' samples. CDR3 in DNA: TGTGCCAGCAGCTTCGGGGCCACCACAATGCCGCAGTTCTTC. Protein sequence: CASSFGATTMPQFF.